This TCR beta chain was profiled in a study of T cell responses to AZD1222 COVID-19 vaccine. This clone turned up a few times. Its antigen is not identified. Germline V gene data show CDR1 as GTSNPN and CDR2 as SVGIG (reference sequence). V shed 5 bases, J shed 8 bases, and the junction held 13 bases outside the gene matches. CDR3 length: 14 amino acids. Study results and caveats: The span of vaccine-associated CD4 TCRs extended across spike, with dominance at 160-218 and 743-854. Close to half of spike-specific TCRs reportedly recognize unmutated variant regions. Spike-specific TCR breadth and depth rose after two AZD1222 doses.

TCRdb's copy holds only in-frame clones and misses some; the assay was immunoSEQ multiplex PCR. The repertoire holds some 140,000 clones, with 85% as singletons. This clonotype originated in an adult who received the MenACWY meningococcal vaccine as a control. The rearrangement links TRBV30 to TRBJ1-2; 8 bases match TRBD1. The sample was peripheral blood, taken 28 days after the second dose of the MenACWY control vaccine. CDR3 region: CAWLAGTGRQGYTF. CDR3 DNA: TGTGCCTGGCTTGCCGGGACAGGCCGCCAAGGCTACACCTTC.